This TCR beta chain was sequenced for a study of blood T cells in healthy people across ages. This clonotype has a count of ten or more. Its antigen remains unidentified. Whole-study results and caveats: The long-lived group displayed more naive CD4+ cells, plus higher diversity, than the aged donors did.

Combining a sample-barcoded 5' primer with a J-beta primer mix, a second PCR ran for roughly 6 to 11 cycles. MiXCR, run by TCRdb on the 5' RACE reads, gives a single entry per CDR3 protein. The table shows hundreds of thousands of distinct CDR3 sequences, with roughly 50% occurring only once. Germline CDR1 and CDR2: SGHTA and FQGNSA. The CDR3 loop spans 16 amino acids. The V end lost 2 bases, the J end lost 4 bases, and 15 bases lay between the germline ends. The sequenced sample consisted of blood. The V gene is TRBV7-2, the J gene TRBJ1-3; no reliable D call. This TCR derives from a woman aged 55-70 years in good health. CDR3 bases: TGTGCCAGCAGCTTACGCCCGGGAGGGAACGGAAACACCATATATTTT. Translated, it gives CASSLRPGGNGNTIYF.